This TCR beta chain was sequenced during a study of PD-L1 blockade in urothelial cancer. For the study at large: Intravenous atezolizumab, 1,200 mg every 3 weeks, was begun by patients around 2014. Blood was subjected to analysis at 3 weeks (second dose) and 6 weeks following treatment start.

From germline, CDR1 is MDHEN and CDR2 SYDVKM. The V end was cut by 6 bases, the J end by 5 bases, with 10 bases between. The CDR3 is made up of 12 amino acids. The time point: peripheral blood 6 weeks after treatment start. Patients had locally advanced or metastatic urothelial carcinoma. Data came from immunoSEQ multiplex PCR; TCRdb stores just in-frame clones and leaves some out. Among some 120,000 clones listed, around nine tenths were seen once. This sequence joins TRBV28 and TRBJ2-5, with a weak D call TRBD1 (6 bases). The clonotype originates from a man aged 55 to 69 with urothelial cancer. The sample was PBMCs, taken around atezolizumab (anti-PD-L1) treatment. The CDR3 nucleotides are TGTGCCAGCAGACAGGGTAGCGAGACCCAGTACTTC. Translation: CASRQGSETQYF.